This TCR beta chain was found in a study of blood T cell repertoires in COVID-19. Study overall: Donors in the United States, Italy and Spain gave samples during acute or convalescent COVID-19.

This CDR3 is built from 15 residues. Per the germline V gene, CDR1 is SNHLY and CDR2 is FYNNEI. With 0 bases removed from V and 0 bases from J, the gap between germline ends came to 3 bases. Original analysis: Estimates of nucleated cell counts were drawn from the amplification of reference gene primers. Generated by immunoSEQ multiplex PCR, the TCRdb table keeps only in-frame clones and is missing some. V, J and clone size are those of that table, while D and trimming were read from the DNA. The data hold about 130,000 clones, with around four fifths observed a single time. The sample consisted of peripheral blood. The origin of this receptor is a man aged 55 to 70 with acute or convalescent COVID-19. V gene TRBV2 combines with J gene TRBJ2-6; D uncertain. CDR3: CASSEAASGANVLTF. DNA of the CDR3: TGTGCCAGCAGTGAAGCGGCCTCTGGGGCCAACGTCCTGACTTTC.